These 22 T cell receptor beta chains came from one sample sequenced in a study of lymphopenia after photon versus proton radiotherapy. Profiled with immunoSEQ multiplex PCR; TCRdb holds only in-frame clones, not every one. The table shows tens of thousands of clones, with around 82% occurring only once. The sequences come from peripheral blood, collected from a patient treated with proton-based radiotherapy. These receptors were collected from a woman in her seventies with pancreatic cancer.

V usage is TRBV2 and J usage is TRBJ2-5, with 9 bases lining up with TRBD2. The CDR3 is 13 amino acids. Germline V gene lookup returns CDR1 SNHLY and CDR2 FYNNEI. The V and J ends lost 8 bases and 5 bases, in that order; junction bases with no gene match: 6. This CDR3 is CASSIAGAETQYF. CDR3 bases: TGTGCCAGCTCCATAGCGGGAGCCGAGACCCAGTACTTC. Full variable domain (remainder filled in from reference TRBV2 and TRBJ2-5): EPEVTQTPSHQVTQMGQEVILRCVPISNHLYFYWYRQILGQKVEFLVSFYNNEISEKSEIFDDQFSVERPDGSNFTLKIRSTKLEDSAMYFCASSIAGAETQYFGPGTRLLVL.

The CDR3 is CASSLRGQGGIVAEAFF. CDR3 coding DNA: TGCGCCAGCAGCTTGAGAGGACAGGGCGGGATTGTGGCTGAAGCTTTCTTT. The chain joins TRBV5-1 to TRBJ1-1, with 8 bases aligning to TRBD1. The V segment lost 1 base and the J segment 6 bases; nucleotides outside the gene matches: 14. Germline V gene data show CDR1 as SGHRS and CDR2 as YFSETQ. This CDR3 has 17 residues.

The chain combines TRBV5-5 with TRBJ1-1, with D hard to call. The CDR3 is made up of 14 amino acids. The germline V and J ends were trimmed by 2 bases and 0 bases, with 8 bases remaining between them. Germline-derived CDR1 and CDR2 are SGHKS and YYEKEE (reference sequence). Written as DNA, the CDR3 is TGTGCCAGCAGCTTCAGCCGGCTGAACACTGAAGCTTTCTTT. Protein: CASSFSRLNTEAFF.

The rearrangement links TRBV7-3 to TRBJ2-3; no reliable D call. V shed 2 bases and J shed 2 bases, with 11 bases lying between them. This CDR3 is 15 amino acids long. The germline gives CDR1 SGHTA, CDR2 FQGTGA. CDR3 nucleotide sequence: TGTGCCAGCAGCTTAGTCCCCGGGCTCACAGATACGCAGTATTTT. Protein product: CASSLVPGLTDTQYF.

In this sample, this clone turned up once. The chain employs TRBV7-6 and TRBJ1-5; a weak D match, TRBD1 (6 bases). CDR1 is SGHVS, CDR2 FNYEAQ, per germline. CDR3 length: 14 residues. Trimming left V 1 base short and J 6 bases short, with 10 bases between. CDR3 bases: TGTGCCAGCAGCTTAGACCCAGGGGTTCAGCCCCAGCATTTT. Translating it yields CASSLDPGVQPQHF.

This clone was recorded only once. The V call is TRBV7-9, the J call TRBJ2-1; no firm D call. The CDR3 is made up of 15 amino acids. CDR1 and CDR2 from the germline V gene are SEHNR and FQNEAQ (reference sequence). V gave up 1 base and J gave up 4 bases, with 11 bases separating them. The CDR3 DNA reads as TGTGCCAGCAGCTTAGGCCAGCGTTTGTACAATGAGCAGTTCTTC. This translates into CASSLGQRLYNEQFF.

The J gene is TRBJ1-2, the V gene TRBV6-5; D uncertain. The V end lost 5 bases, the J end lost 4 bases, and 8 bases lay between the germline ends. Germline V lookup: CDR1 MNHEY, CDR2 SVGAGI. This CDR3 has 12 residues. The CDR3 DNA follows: TGTGCCAGCAGTCCTACCTTCTATGGCTACACCTTC. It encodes CASSPTFYGYTF.

CDR3 sequence: CASSLVVGGLNTEAFF. Written as DNA, the CDR3 is TGTGCCAGCAGCTTAGTAGTCGGAGGACTGAACACTGAAGCTTTCTTT. The chain has TRBV11-2 and TRBJ1-1, with unresolved D. CDR1 and CDR2 from the germline V gene are SGHAT and FQNNGV. The CDR3 is made up of 16 amino acids. V lost 1 base to trimming and J lost 0 bases, with 12 bases between them. The whole variable domain, remainder taken from reference TRBV11-2 and TRBJ1-1, is EAGVAQSPRYKIIEKRQSVAFWCNPISGHATLYWYQQILGQGPKLLIQFQNNGVVDDSQLPKDRFSAERLKGVDSTLKIQPAKLEDSAVYLCASSLVVGGLNTEAFFGQGTRLTVV.

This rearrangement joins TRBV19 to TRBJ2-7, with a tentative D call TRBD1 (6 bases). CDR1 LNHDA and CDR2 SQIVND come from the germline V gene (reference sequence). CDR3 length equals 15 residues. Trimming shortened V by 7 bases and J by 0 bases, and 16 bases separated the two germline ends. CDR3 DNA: TGTGCCAGTACCATAGGGGTGGGGGCCTCCTACGAGCAGTACTTC. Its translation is CASTIGVGASYEQYF.

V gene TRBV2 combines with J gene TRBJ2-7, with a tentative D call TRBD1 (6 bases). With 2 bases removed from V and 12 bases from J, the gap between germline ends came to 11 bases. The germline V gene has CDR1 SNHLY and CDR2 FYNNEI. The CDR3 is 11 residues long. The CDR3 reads CASSEQTGTYF. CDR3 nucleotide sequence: TGTGCCAGCAGTGAACAGACAGGCACGTACTTC. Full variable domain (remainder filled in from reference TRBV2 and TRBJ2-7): EPEVTQTPSHQVTQMGQEVILRCVPISNHLYFYWYRQILGQKVEFLVSFYNNEISEKSEIFDDQFSVERPDGSNFTLKIRSTKLEDSAMYFCASSEQTGTYFGPGTRLTVT.

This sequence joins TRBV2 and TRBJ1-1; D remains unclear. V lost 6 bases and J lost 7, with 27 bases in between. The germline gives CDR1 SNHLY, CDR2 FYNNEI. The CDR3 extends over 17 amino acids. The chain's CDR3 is CASSRTNTGGGLVEAFF. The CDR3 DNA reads TGTGCCAGCAGCCGCACGAACACGGGTGGAGGGTTGGTTGAAGCTTTCTTT.

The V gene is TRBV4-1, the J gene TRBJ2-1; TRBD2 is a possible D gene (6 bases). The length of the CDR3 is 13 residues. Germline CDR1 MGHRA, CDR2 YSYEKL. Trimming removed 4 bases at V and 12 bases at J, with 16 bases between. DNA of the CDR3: TGCGCCAGCAGCCCGATAATCCGGGACTCGCAGTTCTTC. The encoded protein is CASSPIIRDSQFF.

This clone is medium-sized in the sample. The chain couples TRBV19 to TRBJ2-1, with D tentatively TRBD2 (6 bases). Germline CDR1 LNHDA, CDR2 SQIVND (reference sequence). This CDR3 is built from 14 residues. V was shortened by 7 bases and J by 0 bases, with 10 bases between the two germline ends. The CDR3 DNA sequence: TGTGCCAGTACGTACGGGAGCTCCTACAATGAGCAGTTCTTC. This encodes CASTYGSSYNEQFF.

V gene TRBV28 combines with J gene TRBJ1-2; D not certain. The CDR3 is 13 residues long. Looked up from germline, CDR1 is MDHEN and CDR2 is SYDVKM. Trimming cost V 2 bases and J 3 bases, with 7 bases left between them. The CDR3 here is CASSLIGYYGYTF. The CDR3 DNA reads TGTGCCAGCAGTTTAATAGGATACTATGGCTACACCTTC.

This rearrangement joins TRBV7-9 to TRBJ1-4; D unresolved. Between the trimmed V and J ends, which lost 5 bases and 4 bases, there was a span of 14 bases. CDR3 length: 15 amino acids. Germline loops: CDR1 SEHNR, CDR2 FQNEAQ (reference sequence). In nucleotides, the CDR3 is TGTGCCAGCAGCCCCGTCGATAGCAGTAATGAAAAACTGTTTTTT. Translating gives CASSPVDSSNEKLFF. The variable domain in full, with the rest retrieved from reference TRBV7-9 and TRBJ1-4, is DTGVSQNPRHKITKRGQNVTFRCDPISEHNRLYWYRQTLGQGPEFLTYFQNEAQLEKSRLLSDRFSAERPKGSFSTLEIQRTEQGDSAMYLCASSPVDSSNEKLFFGSGTQLSVL.

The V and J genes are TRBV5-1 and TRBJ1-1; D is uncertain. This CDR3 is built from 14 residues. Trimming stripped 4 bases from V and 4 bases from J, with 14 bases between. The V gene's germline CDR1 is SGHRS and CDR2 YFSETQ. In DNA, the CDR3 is TGCGCCAGCAGCCCAGGCACTCCGGGCACTGAAGCTTTCTTT. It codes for CASSPGTPGTEAFF.

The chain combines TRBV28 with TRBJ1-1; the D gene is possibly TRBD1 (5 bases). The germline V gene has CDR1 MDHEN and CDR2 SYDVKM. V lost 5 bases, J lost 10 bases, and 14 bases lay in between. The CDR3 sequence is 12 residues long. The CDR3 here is CASSPLGRGAFF. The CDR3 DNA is TGTGCCAGCAGTCCCTTAGGGAGGGGAGCTTTCTTT.

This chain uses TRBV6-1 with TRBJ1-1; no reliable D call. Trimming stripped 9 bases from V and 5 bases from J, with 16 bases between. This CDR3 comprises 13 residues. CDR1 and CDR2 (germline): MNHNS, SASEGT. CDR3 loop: CASFLMLGTEAFF. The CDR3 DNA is TGTGCCAGTTTCTTGATGTTGGGAACTGAAGCTTTCTTT.

The CDR3 DNA is TGTGCCAGCAGCAACTGGCAGGTCTCAGATACGCAGTATTTT. Encoded protein: CASSNWQVSDTQYF. The V gene is TRBV7-8, the J gene TRBJ2-3, with D unresolved. From germline, CDR1 is SGHVS and CDR2 FQNEAQ. Trimming took 5 bases from V and 4 from J, leaving 13 bases between them. This CDR3 has 14 residues.

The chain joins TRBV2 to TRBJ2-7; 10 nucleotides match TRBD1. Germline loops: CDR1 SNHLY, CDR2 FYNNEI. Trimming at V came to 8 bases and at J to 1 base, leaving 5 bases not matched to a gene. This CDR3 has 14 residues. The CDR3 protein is CASQTGGASYEQYF. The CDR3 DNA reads TGTGCCAGCCAGACAGGGGGCGCGTCCTACGAGCAGTACTTC.

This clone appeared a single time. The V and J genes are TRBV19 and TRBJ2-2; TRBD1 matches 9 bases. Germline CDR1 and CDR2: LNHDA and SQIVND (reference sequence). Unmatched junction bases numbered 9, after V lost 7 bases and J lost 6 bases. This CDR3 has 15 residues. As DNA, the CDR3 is TGTGCCAGTAAGGTGGAACAGGGGGCTGCCGGGGAGCTGTTTTTT. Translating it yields CASKVEQGAAGELFF.

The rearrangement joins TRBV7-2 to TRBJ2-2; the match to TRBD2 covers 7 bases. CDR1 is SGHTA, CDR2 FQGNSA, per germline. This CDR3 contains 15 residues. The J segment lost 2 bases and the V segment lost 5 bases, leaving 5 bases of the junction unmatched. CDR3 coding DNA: TGTGCCAGCAGCCCTTGGGGGGGAAACACCGGGGAGCTGTTTTTT. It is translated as CASSPWGGNTGELFF.